The T cell receptor (beta chain) under discussion was sequenced for a study of siplizumab effects on memory and regulatory T cells. CDR3 length equals 16 residues. For this clone: The antigen is not known.

Some clones are missing from TCRdb's copy, which holds only in-frame ones; the method was immunoSEQ multiplex PCR. Among some 100,000 clones listed, 93% were seen once. Study observations and caveats: There were only a minor fraction of alloreactive clones that mapped to unstimulated subsets. Memory cells seemed less diverse than naive T cells, which also seemed major contributors to the alloresponse. Naive or memory phenotype assignment was not possible for roughly 75-97% of proliferating CD4+ or CD8+ clones.

The genes are TRBV7-5 and TRBJ2-3; the table's D call of TRBD2 was not tested on the DNA. TRBV7-5 is labeled a pseudogene. Sample: non-Treg CD4+ T cells sorted from blood. The sequence was obtained from a human donor in good health. The CDR3 bases are TGTGTCAGAAGCTTAGCGTGGTACTTAACCACAGATACGCAGTATTTT. Residues: CVRSLAWYLTTDTQYF.